This T cell receptor (beta chain) was found in a study of shared clonotypes between healthy human individuals. Across the study: CD4 naive and CD4 memory each took three plates per donor, while CD8 naive took two and CD8 memory one.

The CDR3 sequence is 16 residues long. Trimming at V came to 2 bases and at J to 6 bases, leaving 12 bases not matched to a gene. The germline V gene encodes CDR1 SGHTA and CDR2 FQGNSA. Data came from immunoSEQ multiplex PCR; TCRdb stores just in-frame clones and leaves some out. The top ten hold approximately 1.2% of the sample, which has 1.4 million to 1.5 million clones, roughly 96% seen once. Investigators divided CD4+ cells into CD45RA+ naive and CD45RA-negative memory subsets. The receptor was isolated from a man aged 25-40 years in good health. Material for sequencing was naive CD4+ T cells sorted from blood. Noted subset: CD45RA+ positively selected. This chain links TRBV7-2 with TRBJ2-7, with TRBD2 matching over 8 bases. This chain's CDR3 is CASSLIRLASGSEQYF. CDR3 nucleotide sequence: TGTGCCAGCAGCTTAATTCGACTAGCTAGCGGGTCCGAGCAGTACTTC.